These 18 T cell receptor beta chains were all obtained from the same sample, sequenced in a study of blood T cell repertoires in COVID-19. Sequenced by immunoSEQ multiplex PCR; TCRdb stores in-frame clones only, minus some. The table includes about 40,000 clones, approximately 91% detected once. The material sequenced was peripheral blood. The receptors shown here come from a human donor in a cohort sampled during active COVID-19.

The chain is built from TRBV11-2 and TRBJ2-3; TRBD1 matches 11 bases. J gave up 6 bases and V 4 bases, and 9 bases lay outside the gene matches. Germline CDR1 reads SGHAT; CDR2 reads FQNNGV. This CDR3 comprises 16 residues. CDR3 bases: TGTGCCAGCAGCTCTTGGACAGGGGGCGCGGCGGATACGCAGTATTTT. Its translation: CASSSWTGGAADTQYF.

The chain employs TRBV3-1 (or the pseudogene TRBV3-2) and TRBJ1-5; 8 bases are shared with TRBD1. J lost 2 bases, V lost 4 bases, and 7 bases had no gene match. The CDR3 sequence is 16 residues long. The V gene's germline CDR1 is LGHDT and CDR2 YNNKEL (reference sequence). The CDR3 is CASSLTGGKGNQPQHF. The CDR3 nucleotides read TGTGCCAGCAGCCTTACAGGGGGAAAGGGCAATCAGCCCCAGCATTTT.

V gene TRBV7-9 combines with J gene TRBJ2-7; weak D call: TRBD1 (5 bases). The CDR3 is 12 amino acids. CDR1 and CDR2 (germline): SEHNR, FQNEAQ (reference sequence). V lost 5 bases and J lost 0, with 5 bases in between. CDR3 nucleotide sequence: TGTGCCAGCAGCGACAGCTCCTACGAGCAGTACTTC. It translates to CASSDSSYEQYF.

The DNA of the CDR3 is TGTGCCAGCAGCCCGGGAGATAGCAATCAGCCCCAGCATTTT. Protein product: CASSPGDSNQPQHF. This chain uses TRBV27 with TRBJ1-5; D ambiguous. Germline values: CDR1 MNHEY, CDR2 SMNVEV (reference sequence). The CDR3 has 14 amino acids. Trimming took 6 bases from V and 0 from J, leaving 9 bases between them.

In this sample, this clone turned up once. V is TRBV7-8 and J is TRBJ2-7, with 10 bases aligning to TRBD2. The V and J ends lost 5 bases and 2 bases, in that order; junction bases with no gene match: 6. This CDR3 is 15 amino acids long. Germline CDR1 reads SGHVS; CDR2 reads FQNEAQ. The CDR3 loop reads CASSRSGGGPYEQYF. The CDR3 DNA follows: TGTGCCAGCAGCCGGAGCGGGGGGGGCCCCTACGAGCAGTACTTC.

The chain carries TRBV18 and TRBJ2-7; TRBD1 matches 7 bases. There are 15 residues in the CDR3. J gave up 0 bases and V 0 bases, and 2 bases lay outside the gene matches. CDR1 is KGHSH, CDR2 LQKENI, per germline. The CDR3 coding sequence is TGTGCCAGCTCACCACCCGACAGGGCCTCCTACGAGCAGTACTTC. Translated: CASSPPDRASYEQYF.

By frequency in the sample, this clone is medium-sized. This chain joins TRBV2 and TRBJ2-2; TRBD2 is a possible D gene (5 bases). The germline V and J ends were trimmed by 4 bases and 6 bases, with 15 bases remaining between them. There are 15 residues in the CDR3. Per the germline V gene, CDR1 is SNHLY and CDR2 is FYNNEI. The CDR3 loop is CASSGGWVAPGELFF. The CDR3 DNA is TGTGCCAGCAGTGGAGGTTGGGTAGCGCCCGGGGAGCTGTTTTTT.

This clone was picked up a small number of times. This sequence joins TRBV7-4 and TRBJ1-5, with TRBD1 matching 12 bases. Losses at the gene ends were 4 bases for V and 2 bases for J; bases not matched to a gene: 6. The germline V gene encodes CDR1 SGHVT and CDR2 SQSDAQ. The CDR3 runs to 17 residues. CDR3 coding DNA: TGTGCCAGCAGCTCGGGACAGGGGGCCGGGTGCAATCAGCCCCAGCATTTT. Protein sequence: CASSSGQGAGCNQPQHF.

The chain is built from TRBV7-2 and TRBJ2-5; D unclear. The CDR3 is 13 amino acids. V gave up 2 bases and J gave up 5 bases, with 9 bases separating them. The germline V gene has CDR1 SGHTA and CDR2 FQGNSA. CDR3 nucleotides: TGTGCCAGCAGCTTATCCAGGCAGGAGACCCAGTACTTC. As protein: CASSLSRQETQYF.

The J gene is TRBJ1-5, the V gene TRBV28, with a weak D call TRBD1 (5 bases). Germline V CDR1 and CDR2: MDHEN, SYDVKM. The germline V and J ends were trimmed by 4 bases and 5 bases, with 6 bases remaining between them. The CDR3 is 12 residues long. CDR3: CASSWGYQPQHF. Here the CDR3 DNA reads TGTGCCAGCAGTTGGGGCTATCAGCCCCAGCATTTT. Using reference TRBV28 and TRBJ1-5 for the parts outside the CDR3, the full variable domain is DVKVTQSSRYLVKRTGEKVFLECVQDMDHENMFWYRQDPGLGLRLIYFSYDVKMKEKGDIPEGYSVSREKKERFSLILESASTNQTSMYLCASSWGYQPQHFGDGTRLSIL.

This chain joins TRBV5-1 and TRBJ1-3, with D unclear. This CDR3 region has 16 residues. The germline V gene encodes CDR1 SGHRS and CDR2 YFSETQ. Trimming shortened V by 0 bases and J by 0 bases, and 10 bases separated the two germline ends. The CDR3: CASSLGGTSSGNTIYF. In nucleotides, the CDR3 is TGCGCCAGCAGCTTGGGAGGTACGAGCTCTGGAAACACCATATATTTT.

This chain joins TRBV29-1 and TRBJ1-2; possibly TRBD1 for D (6 bases). The germline V gene encodes CDR1 SQVTM and CDR2 ANQGSEA. Trimming shortened V by 6 bases and J by 4 bases, and 9 bases separated the two germline ends. This CDR3 is built from 11 residues. CDR3 residues: CSVQGLYGYTF. CDR3 bases: TGCAGCGTCCAGGGGCTCTATGGCTACACCTTC.

This chain uses TRBV7-9 with TRBJ1-4; TRBD1 matches 12 bases. V gave up 5 bases and J gave up 3 bases; unmatched junction bases: 10. Germline lookup yields CDR1 SEHNR and CDR2 FQNEAQ (reference sequence). This CDR3 is built from 18 residues. The DNA for the CDR3 is TGTGCCAGCAGCAGAACGGGACAGGGGGCGATAGCTAATGAAAAACTGTTTTTT. Its protein is CASSRTGQGAIANEKLFF.

V is TRBV6-1 and J is TRBJ2-1, with 7 nucleotides matching TRBD2. CDR1 is MNHNS, CDR2 SASEGT, per germline. The CDR3 is 14 residues long. The ends lost 0 bases at V and 8 bases at J; junction bases unmatched: 4. The CDR3 reads CASSEAGRGHEQFF. DNA for the CDR3: TGTGCCAGCAGTGAAGCGGGGAGGGGCCATGAGCAGTTCTTC.

This sequence joins TRBV4-2 and TRBJ2-5; weak D call: TRBD1 (5 bases). CDR1 and CDR2 from the germline V gene are LGHNA and YNFKEQ. There are 14 residues in the CDR3. V was cut by 0 bases and J by 3 bases, with 8 bases left in between. DNA for the CDR3: TGTGCCAGCAGCCAAGAGTGGGGCGAAGAGACCCAGTACTTC. Translating gives CASSQEWGEETQYF.

The V and J genes are TRBV27 and TRBJ1-1; possible D gene TRBD1, 5 bases. Trimming took off 2 bases at V and 4 bases at J, with 11 bases between the two ends. This CDR3 is built from 14 residues. Germline V gene data show CDR1 as MNHEY and CDR2 as SMNVEV (reference sequence). CDR3 bases: TGTGCCAGCAGTTTAGACAGTCACCTCACTGAAGCTTTCTTT. This encodes CASSLDSHLTEAFF.

The chain carries TRBV9 and TRBJ1-2; 7 nucleotides line up with TRBD1. The CDR3 totals 14 residues. CDR1 and CDR2 from the germline V gene are SGDLS and YYNGEE. Trimming cost V 2 bases and J 5 bases; bases outside gene matches: 6. CDR3 DNA sequence: TGTGCCAGCAGCGTTGGGACAGCCAGTTATGGCTACACCTTC. Translation: CASSVGTASYGYTF.

This sequence joins TRBV5-4 and TRBJ2-4; 12 nucleotides agree with TRBD2. Germline V lookup: CDR1 SGHNT, CDR2 YYREEE (reference sequence). V shed 1 base and J 3 bases; nucleotides not matched to a gene: 5. This CDR3 contains 17 residues. CDR3 sequence (DNA): TGTGCCAGCAGCTTGAAGACTAGCGGGGGTGTCAAAAACATTCAGTACTTC. Its translation is CASSLKTSGGVKNIQYF.